Sequencing of this T cell receptor beta chain was carried out in a study of early T cells in non-severe SARS-CoV-2 infection. Study-wide background: Unpaired chains resulted from sequencing bulk RNA of unsorted whole blood. Overall study findings and caveats: Private and CD4 specificities were missed by VDJdb matching, skewed to anti-spike CD8.

Individual cDNA molecules received unique molecular identifiers. TCRdb fed the 5' RACE reads into MiXCR, producing one record per CDR3 protein. The sample yields approximately 75,000 distinct CDR3 sequences, 4.6% seen once. This clonotype was recorded at least ten times. Antigen: not known. Germline V gene lookup returns CDR1 SQVTM and CDR2 ANQGSEA. There are 11 residues in the CDR3. Trimming removed 5 bases from V and 0 bases from J, with 5 bases in between. The chain combines TRBV29-1 with TRBJ2-7; D is ambiguous. The sample in question was whole blood, obtained at baseline. The sequence was collected from an adult who was a healthcare worker with PCR-confirmed SARS-CoV-2 infection or an uninfected control (not recorded which). The donor label of this sample is uncertain. As DNA, the CDR3 is TGCAGCGTTCCCGGCTCCTACGAGCAGTACTTC. Protein sequence: CSVPGSYEQYF.